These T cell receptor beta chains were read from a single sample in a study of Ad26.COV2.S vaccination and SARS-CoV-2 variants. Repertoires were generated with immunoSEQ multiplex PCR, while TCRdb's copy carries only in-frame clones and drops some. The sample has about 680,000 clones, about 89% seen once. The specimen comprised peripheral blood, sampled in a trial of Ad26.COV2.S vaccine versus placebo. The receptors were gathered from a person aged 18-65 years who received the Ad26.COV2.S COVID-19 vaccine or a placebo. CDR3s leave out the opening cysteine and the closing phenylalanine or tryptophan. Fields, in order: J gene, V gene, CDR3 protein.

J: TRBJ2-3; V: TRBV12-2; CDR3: ASRLKLGGTSGDSRATDTQY
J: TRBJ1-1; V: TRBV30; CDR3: AWSHGGETEAF
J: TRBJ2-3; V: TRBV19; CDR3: ASSILQGVNTQY
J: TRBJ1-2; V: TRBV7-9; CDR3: ASSFGTGGNGYT
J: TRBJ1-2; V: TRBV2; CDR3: ASTIRAGGFGGYT
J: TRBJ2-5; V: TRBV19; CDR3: ASSGWTGGNFEETQY
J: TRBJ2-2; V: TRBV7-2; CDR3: ASRQGGRTGELF
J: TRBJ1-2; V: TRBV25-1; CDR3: ASSETGTGINYGYT
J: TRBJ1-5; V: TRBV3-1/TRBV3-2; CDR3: ASSQYRDQPQH
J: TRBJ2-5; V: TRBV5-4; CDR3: ASSLGLAGEGTQY
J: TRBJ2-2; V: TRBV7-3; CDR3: ASSSQTAGELF
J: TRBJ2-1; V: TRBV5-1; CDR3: ASSLTITGVNEIHEQF
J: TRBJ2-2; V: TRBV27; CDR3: ASSLSFNTGELF
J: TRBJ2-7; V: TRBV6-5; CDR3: ASLEGRYEQY
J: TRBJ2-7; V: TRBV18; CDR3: ASSQGLTYEQY
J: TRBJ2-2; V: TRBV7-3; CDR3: ASSSGGTMTGELF
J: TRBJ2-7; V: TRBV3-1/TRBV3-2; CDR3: ASSPLGSYEQY
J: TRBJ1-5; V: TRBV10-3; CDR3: AIGTIDSNQPQH
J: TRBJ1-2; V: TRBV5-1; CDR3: ASSPYGGYGYT
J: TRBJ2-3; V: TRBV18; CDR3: ASSPTYQNTDTQY
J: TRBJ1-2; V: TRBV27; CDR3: ASSLTPGTGFYGYT
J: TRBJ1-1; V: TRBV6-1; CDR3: ASSEVGGTEAF
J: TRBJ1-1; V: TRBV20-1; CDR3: SASSHQEAF
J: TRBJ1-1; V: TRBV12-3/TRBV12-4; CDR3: ASSLIYNTEAF
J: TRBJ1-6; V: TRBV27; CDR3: ASSYTGLNSPLH
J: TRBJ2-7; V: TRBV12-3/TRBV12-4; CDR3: ASRGQGTYEQY
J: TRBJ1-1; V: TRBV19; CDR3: ASKEGGHGTEAF
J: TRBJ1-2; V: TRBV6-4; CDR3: ASSDRRGQGYT
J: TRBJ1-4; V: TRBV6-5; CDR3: ASSQGRRVEKLF
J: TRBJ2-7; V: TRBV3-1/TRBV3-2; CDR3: ASSHGSPYEQY
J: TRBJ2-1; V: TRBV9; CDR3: ASSGSSGAYNEQF
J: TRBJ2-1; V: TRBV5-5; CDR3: ASSLYWIYNEQF
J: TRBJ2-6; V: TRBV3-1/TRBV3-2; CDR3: ASSQARRGANVLT
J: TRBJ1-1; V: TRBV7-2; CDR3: ASSLPPVPPSEAF
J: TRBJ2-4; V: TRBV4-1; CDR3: ASSQGGGSMDIQY